This section outlines one T cell receptor (beta chain) sequence together with its context. Antigen: not known. TCRdb's table, derived via immunoSEQ multiplex PCR, lists solely in-frame clones and lacks some. Of about 130,000 clones listed, about 90% are singletons. V lost 0 bases, J lost 0 bases, and 9 bases lay in between. Germline lookup yields CDR1 SGDLS and CDR2 YYNGEE. The CDR3 has 15 residues. The data were taken from a study of cytomegalovirus exposure and HLA in healthy donors. General study points: Whilst most TCR sequences proved rare, a subset of public TCRs occurred across many donors. High sensitivity and specificity were reportedly achieved when the classifier diagnosed cytomegalovirus status. It was found in a later analysis that first-cohort TCR clusters tended to co-occur in the 120 validation repertoires. The study flagged around 150 TCR beta chains as cytomegalovirus-associated.

The sample taken for sequencing was PBMCs. The rearrangement joins TRBV9 to TRBJ2-5, with a tentative D call TRBD1 (6 bases). This clonotype was obtained from a man aged 25 to 40 in good health and CMV-seronegative. CDR3 bases: TGTGCCAGCAGCGTAGCCACAGGGTACCAAGAGACCCAGTACTTC. It yields the protein CASSVATGYQETQYF.